What follows describes a single TCR beta chain. This sample's time point: after dendritic cell vaccination, including at tumor progression/relapse. This CDR3 is 12 amino acids long. V was trimmed by 6 bases and J by 10 bases, leaving 15 bases between them. CDR1 is MNHEY, CDR2 SMNVEV, per germline (reference sequence). The data were taken from a study of glioma-infiltrating T cells after dendritic cell vaccination. Sequencing was performed with immunoSEQ multiplex PCR; in TCRdb, only in-frame clones are kept and a portion is missing. Of approximately 50,000 clones in the sample, about 89% were seen once.

This receptor was taken from a human donor with glioblastoma. The rearrangement joins TRBV27 to TRBJ1-1; D perhaps matches TRBD1 (5 bases). The source material was blood, sampled after dendritic cell vaccination. For the CDR3, the DNA is TGTGCCAGCAGCCTCAACCGACAGCCAGCTTTCTTT. This translates into CASSLNRQPAFF.